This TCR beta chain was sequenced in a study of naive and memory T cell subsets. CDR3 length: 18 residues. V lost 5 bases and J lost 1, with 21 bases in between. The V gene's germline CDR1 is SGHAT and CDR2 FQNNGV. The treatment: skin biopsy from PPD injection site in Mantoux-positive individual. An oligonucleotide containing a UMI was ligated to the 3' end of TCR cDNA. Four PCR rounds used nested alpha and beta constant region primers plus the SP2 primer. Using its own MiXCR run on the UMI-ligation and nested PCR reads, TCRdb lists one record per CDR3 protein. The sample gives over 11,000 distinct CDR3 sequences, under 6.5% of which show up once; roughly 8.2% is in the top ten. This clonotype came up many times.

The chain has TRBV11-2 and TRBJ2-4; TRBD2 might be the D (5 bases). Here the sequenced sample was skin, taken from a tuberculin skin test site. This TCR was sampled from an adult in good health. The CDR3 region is CASSPRGSGNGAKNIQYF. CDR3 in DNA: TGTGCCAGCAGCCCCCGAGGGTCCGGGAACGGGGCCAAAAACATTCAGTACTTC.